The clone carrying this T cell receptor beta chain came up once. Seattle cases were enrolled at active infection and followed longitudinally. The data were taken from a study of blood T cell repertoires in COVID-19. Turning to the study itself: The United States, Italy and Spain provided the acute and convalescent COVID-19 samples. Nucleic acid was either cDNA or gDNA, and it came from T cells, B-cell-depleted T cells, or PBMCs.

Original analysis: Amplified reference gene primers provided the basis for estimating nucleated cell counts. The method was immunoSEQ multiplex PCR; TCRdb's version includes in-frame clones alone and lacks a portion of them. Clone size and the V and J calls come from that table; the DNA yielded D and trimming. The sample has 300,000 to 350,000 clones, about 91% seen once; the top ten hold around 1.6%. V lost 2 bases to trimming and J lost 7 bases; unmatched junction nucleotides: 10. Germline lookup yields CDR1 SGHRS and CDR2 YFSETQ. The CDR3 totals 16 residues. The sample taken for sequencing was peripheral blood. The receptor was derived from a woman between 25 and 40 years old with COVID-19, enrolled during active disease. The chain employs TRBV5-1 and TRBJ2-1; TRBD2 aligns across 9 bases. The CDR3 DNA reads TGCGCCAGCAGCTTTAATGGGGCTAGCGGGGTGAATGAGCAGTTCTTC. Its translation is CASSFNGASGVNEQFF.